This section outlines one TCR beta chain sequence together with its context. The sample belongs to a study of blood T cell repertoires in COVID-19. Overall study: Acute-phase and convalescent COVID-19 samples originated in the United States, Italy and Spain. In each case, the material was cDNA or gDNA derived from T cells, B-cell-depleted T cells, or PBMCs.

This CDR3 spans 15 amino acids. V lost 1 base, J lost 9 bases, and 7 bases stayed unmatched. Germline V gene sequence: CDR1 LNHDA, CDR2 SQIVND (reference sequence). Authors' methods: It was from reference gene primer amplification that nucleated cell counts were estimated. Sequenced by immunoSEQ multiplex PCR; TCRdb stores in-frame clones only, minus some. The V and J calls and the clone size are those of that table, but D and trimming were determined from the DNA. The sample has approximately 90,000 clones; 79% are singletons. This TCR derives from a human donor in a cohort sampled during active COVID-19. The V gene is TRBV19, the J gene TRBJ2-4; 9 bases are a match to TRBD1. The sequenced material came from peripheral blood. The CDR3 sequence is CASSIGPQGAGIQYF. Here the CDR3 DNA reads TGTGCCAGTAGTATAGGACCACAGGGGGCAGGCATTCAGTACTTC.